The sequence of this T cell receptor (beta chain) was determined in a study of blood T cells in healthy people across ages. Study details: Template switching recovered approximately one barcoded beta molecule for every two T cells. Notes on the study in general: Donor CMV status, an unknown factor, possibly confounded changes in expanded clonotypes.

This clonotype was seen only once. Its antigen is currently unknown. Combining a sample-barcoded 5' primer with a J-beta primer mix, a second PCR ran for roughly 6 to 12 cycles. TCRdb recomputed calls from the 5' RACE reads with MiXCR, one row per CDR3 protein. Here the sample spans 1.5 million to 2 million distinct CDR3 sequences, about 50% being singletons. The V end lost 6 bases, the J end lost 10 bases, and 17 bases lay between the germline ends. Per the germline V gene, CDR1 is SNHLY and CDR2 is FYNNEI. There are 13 residues in the CDR3. The clonotype was recovered from a woman aged 35 to 49 in good health. Sequencing was carried out using blood. This chain uses TRBV2 with TRBJ2-3; D is possibly TRBD2 (6 bases). CDR3 sequence: CASSRIEGEAQYF. The DNA of the CDR3 is TGTGCCAGCAGCAGGATAGAAGGGGAGGCGCAGTATTTT. The full variable domain, with the rest looked up from reference TRBV2 and TRBJ2-3, is EPEVTQTPSHQVTQMGQEVILRCVPISNHLYFYWYRQILGQKVEFLVSFYNNEISEKSEIFDDQFSVERPDGSNFTLKIRSTKLEDSAMYFCASSRIEGEAQYFGPGTRLTVL.